A selection of T cell receptor beta chains follows, all from one sample in a study of glioma-infiltrating T cells after dendritic cell vaccination. Produced via immunoSEQ multiplex PCR; TCRdb's table is partial and in-frame only. The sample consists of approximately 46,000 clones, around 91% of them appearing once. This specimen consisted of blood, obtained after dendritic cell vaccination. These receptor sequences come from a human donor with glioblastoma. Both conserved end residues are part of each CDR3. Fields, in order: CDR3 DNA, CDR3 protein, D gene, clone size, V gene, J gene. The D gene is left open where the match is weak. Clone size is shown for a subset of rows, as once, few, many or a class of expanded clone.

cdr3_nt: TGTGCCAGCAGCTTCCGACCCGGCGGGGACACTGAAGCTTTCTTT
cdr3_aa: CASSFRPGGDTEAFF
d_call: -
clone_size: -
v_call: TRBV7-8
j_call: TRBJ1-1

cdr3_nt: TGTGCCAGCAGCGCGGCCCCTAATGAAAAACTGTTTTTT
cdr3_aa: CASSAAPNEKLFF
d_call: -
clone_size: -
v_call: TRBV11-2
j_call: TRBJ1-4

cdr3_nt: TGTGCCACCAGCAGAGGCTTACGGGTTGCAACTAATGAAAAACTGTTTTTT
cdr3_aa: CATSRGLRVATNEKLFF
d_call: -
clone_size: -
v_call: TRBV15
j_call: TRBJ1-4

cdr3_nt: TGTGCCATCAGAGGGGACAGGGAAGCTTTCTTT
cdr3_aa: CAIRGDREAFF
d_call: TRBD1
clone_size: once
v_call: TRBV10-3
j_call: TRBJ1-1

cdr3_nt: TGTGCCAGCAGTGAAATAGAAACAGGCGGCACTGAAGCTTTCTTT
cdr3_aa: CASSEIETGGTEAFF
d_call: -
clone_size: -
v_call: TRBV25-1
j_call: TRBJ1-1

cdr3_nt: TGCGCCAGCAGCCAACGGCGGGAGTGGGCCGGGGAGCTGTTTTTT
cdr3_aa: CASSQRREWAGELFF
d_call: TRBD2
clone_size: -
v_call: TRBV4-1
j_call: TRBJ2-2

cdr3_nt: TGTGCCAGCACCCCGGGACTAGCGGGAGTGAGTGAGCAGTTCTTC
cdr3_aa: CASTPGLAGVSEQFF
d_call: TRBD2
clone_size: -
v_call: TRBV7-2
j_call: TRBJ2-1

cdr3_nt: TGCGCCAGCAGCTTCGGGAGTGTTGGGTACAATGAGCAGTTCTTC
cdr3_aa: CASSFGSVGYNEQFF
d_call: -
clone_size: few
v_call: TRBV5-1
j_call: TRBJ2-1

cdr3_nt: TGTGCCAGCAGTTTCCCTCCGGGTAGCGGAGTCGTCTACAATGAGCAGTTCTTC
cdr3_aa: CASSFPPGSGVVYNEQFF
d_call: -
clone_size: once
v_call: TRBV28
j_call: TRBJ2-1

cdr3_nt: TGTGCCAGTAGTTCCCTCCAGACAGTTTTGAACACTGAAGCTTTCTTT
cdr3_aa: CASSSLQTVLNTEAFF
d_call: -
clone_size: -
v_call: TRBV19
j_call: TRBJ1-1

cdr3_nt: TGTGCCAGCGCAAACCCGGGACTATCTGGCTACACCTTC
cdr3_aa: CASANPGLSGYTF
d_call: -
clone_size: -
v_call: TRBV28
j_call: TRBJ1-2

cdr3_nt: TGTGCCAGCAGCCGAACTAGCGGGAGCGGGTCAGATACGCAGTATTTT
cdr3_aa: CASSRTSGSGSDTQYF
d_call: TRBD2
clone_size: -
v_call: TRBV14
j_call: TRBJ2-3

cdr3_nt: TGTGCCAGCAGTTTATTAGCTTACGAGCAGTACTTC
cdr3_aa: CASSLLAYEQYF
d_call: -
clone_size: once
v_call: TRBV28
j_call: TRBJ2-7

cdr3_nt: TGTGCCAGCAGCGTCGGCGGCGGGAGGGCCGGGAATGAGCAGTTCTTC
cdr3_aa: CASSVGGGRAGNEQFF
d_call: TRBD2
clone_size: -
v_call: TRBV9
j_call: TRBJ2-1

cdr3_nt: TGTGCCAGCAGTAATCACTTGTCCGGGAGAGGGATTGAGCAGTTCTTC
cdr3_aa: CASSNHLSGRGIEQFF
d_call: -
clone_size: -
v_call: TRBV7-3
j_call: TRBJ2-1

cdr3_nt: TGTGCCAGCTCCCCCTTCGAACTGGCTGAAGCTTTCTTT
cdr3_aa: CASSPFELAEAFF
d_call: -
clone_size: -
v_call: TRBV18
j_call: TRBJ1-1

cdr3_nt: TGTGCCAGTAGCCCACTTGCGGGAGACTCCTACGAGCAGTACTTC
cdr3_aa: CASSPLAGDSYEQYF
d_call: TRBD2
clone_size: once
v_call: TRBV19
j_call: TRBJ2-7

cdr3_nt: TGTGCCACCTTAACTAGCGGGAGTACCCATGAGCAGTTCTTC
cdr3_aa: CATLTSGSTHEQFF
d_call: TRBD2
clone_size: -
v_call: TRBV10-3
j_call: TRBJ2-1

cdr3_nt: TGTGCCAGCAGTTACTCAGGCAGAAAGGGACAGAGGGAAGCTTTCTTT
cdr3_aa: CASSYSGRKGQREAFF
d_call: TRBD1
clone_size: once
v_call: TRBV6-5
j_call: TRBJ1-1

cdr3_nt: TGCGCCAGCAGCCGACGGACAGGGGACGACGAGCAGTACTTC
cdr3_aa: CASSRRTGDDEQYF
d_call: TRBD1
clone_size: -
v_call: TRBV4-3
j_call: TRBJ2-7

cdr3_nt: TGTGCCAGTACGGGATCAGGGGGCAACTATGGCTACACCTTC
cdr3_aa: CASTGSGGNYGYTF
d_call: TRBD1
clone_size: -
v_call: TRBV19
j_call: TRBJ1-2

cdr3_nt: TGTGCCAGCAGTATAACTAGCGGGCTCGTCAATGAGCAGTTCTTC
cdr3_aa: CASSITSGLVNEQFF
d_call: TRBD2
clone_size: -
v_call: TRBV14
j_call: TRBJ2-1

cdr3_nt: TGTGCCTGGAGTGGGTACGGACTAGCGGGAAGCAATGAGCAGTTCTTC
cdr3_aa: CAWSGYGLAGSNEQFF
d_call: TRBD2
clone_size: -
v_call: TRBV30
j_call: TRBJ2-1

cdr3_nt: TGTGCCAGCAGTCCGACAGGGCGGTTGTTCGAGCAGTACTTC
cdr3_aa: CASSPTGRLFEQYF
d_call: TRBD1
clone_size: -
v_call: TRBV27
j_call: TRBJ2-7

cdr3_nt: TGTGCCGCCCGGGCGGGGCGACCCTCCTACAATGAGCAGTTCTTC
cdr3_aa: CAARAGRPSYNEQFF
d_call: -
clone_size: -
v_call: TRBV6-1
j_call: TRBJ2-1

cdr3_nt: TGTGCCAGCAGCTTAGCACGGGGGGAGCAGTTCTTC
cdr3_aa: CASSLARGEQFF
d_call: -
clone_size: -
v_call: TRBV7-2
j_call: TRBJ2-1

cdr3_nt: TGTGCCAGCATAGGGACTCGCGCTGGAAACACCATATATTTT
cdr3_aa: CASIGTRAGNTIYF
d_call: -
clone_size: once
v_call: TRBV2
j_call: TRBJ1-3

cdr3_nt: TGTGCCAGCTCACTAAGACAGGGCGATTTAGGTCAGCCCCAGCATTTT
cdr3_aa: CASSLRQGDLGQPQHF
d_call: TRBD1
clone_size: -
v_call: TRBV18
j_call: TRBJ1-5

cdr3_nt: TGCAGCGTTGAAGGAGGGTTTGGCCAGCCCCAGCATTTT
cdr3_aa: CSVEGGFGQPQHF
d_call: -
clone_size: -
v_call: TRBV29-1
j_call: TRBJ1-5

cdr3_nt: TGTGCCAGCGGGCGGGACAGCCTTTACGAGCAGTACTTC
cdr3_aa: CASGRDSLYEQYF
d_call: -
clone_size: -
v_call: TRBV28
j_call: TRBJ2-7

cdr3_nt: TGTGCCAGAGGGAGGGGGGCGGCCTACGAGCAGTACTTC
cdr3_aa: CARGRGAAYEQYF
d_call: -
clone_size: -
v_call: TRBV2
j_call: TRBJ2-7

cdr3_nt: TGTGCCAGTAGACCAGAACCGGGACAGGGGGCTGTTGGCTACACCTTC
cdr3_aa: CASRPEPGQGAVGYTF
d_call: TRBD1
clone_size: -
v_call: TRBV19
j_call: TRBJ1-2

cdr3_nt: TGTGCCAGTAGTATGGCCGCGAACACTGAAGCTTTCTTT
cdr3_aa: CASSMAANTEAFF
d_call: -
clone_size: -
v_call: TRBV19
j_call: TRBJ1-1

cdr3_nt: TGTGCCAGCAGCCTACGAGGGGGTCGTACAGATACGCAGTATTTT
cdr3_aa: CASSLRGGRTDTQYF
d_call: -
clone_size: -
v_call: TRBV14
j_call: TRBJ2-3

cdr3_nt: TGTGCCAGCAGCGCCGGGGGCTACAATGAGCAGTTCTTC
cdr3_aa: CASSAGGYNEQFF
d_call: -
clone_size: -
v_call: TRBV9
j_call: TRBJ2-1

cdr3_nt: TGTGCCTGGACTTCGGGGGGGACCTTATATGGCTACACCTTC
cdr3_aa: CAWTSGGTLYGYTF
d_call: -
clone_size: once
v_call: TRBV30
j_call: TRBJ1-2

cdr3_nt: TGCAGCGTTGGACCGCTACGGGCTGAAGCTTTCTTT
cdr3_aa: CSVGPLRAEAFF
d_call: -
clone_size: -
v_call: TRBV29-1
j_call: TRBJ1-1

cdr3_nt: TGCGCCAGCAGCTTGGATCCTAGCTCCCTCATCTATGGCTACACCTTC
cdr3_aa: CASSLDPSSLIYGYTF
d_call: -
clone_size: -
v_call: TRBV5-1
j_call: TRBJ1-2

cdr3_nt: TGCAGCGTCTGGACTAGCGGGATCCAGCAGTACTTC
cdr3_aa: CSVWTSGIQQYF
d_call: TRBD2
clone_size: -
v_call: TRBV29-1
j_call: TRBJ2-7

cdr3_nt: TGCGCCAGCAGCTTGGGCATGGCGGGGTCGTCTGAAGGATACAATGAGCAGTTCTTC
cdr3_aa: CASSLGMAGSSEGYNEQFF
d_call: -
clone_size: -
v_call: TRBV5-1
j_call: TRBJ2-1

cdr3_nt: TGTGCCAGCAGCGCCCCAGGGAACCAAGAGACCCAGTACTTC
cdr3_aa: CASSAPGNQETQYF
d_call: -
clone_size: -
v_call: TRBV5-4
j_call: TRBJ2-5

cdr3_nt: TGTGCCAGCAGTGAAGGGGCCCGAGATACGCAGTATTTT
cdr3_aa: CASSEGARDTQYF
d_call: -
clone_size: -
v_call: TRBV2
j_call: TRBJ2-3